The next 5 T cell receptor beta chains were all read from a single sample in a study of shared T cell receptors in the human thymus (dated by TCRdb to about 2021). Libraries were made using the immunoSEQ multiplex PCR assay. The table comes from immuneACCESS by way of TCRdb, which keeps in-frame sequences with V and J called. Part of the clones is missing from these tables; in studies checked, under half for an unresolved V gene and the rest for unknown reasons. A total of hundreds of thousands of clones appear in this sample, roughly 85% of them only once. About 0.011% of the sample rests with the top ten. This same sample was also part of a study on human thymus T cells.

Sequenced sample: thymocytes. These receptors originate from a girl under three years old with a congenital heart defect. Donor details come from another sample of the same person, matched by shared clones.

The chain joins TRBV30 to TRBJ2-1; tentative D call: TRBD2 (7 bases). Trimming cost V 3 bases and J 1 base, with 31 bases left between them. This CDR3 spans 21 amino acids. Germline V gene lookup returns CDR1 GTSNPN and CDR2 SVGIG (reference sequence). As DNA, the CDR3 is TGTGCCTGGAGACTTGGCGTAACTTTGGCATGGCGGGGGCCATCCTACAATGAGCAGTTCTTC. Encoded protein: CAWRLGVTLAWRGPSYNEQFF.

The rearrangement uses TRBV5-5 and TRBJ1-6; no reliable D call. The CDR3 extends over 14 amino acids. The V gene's germline CDR1 is SGHKS and CDR2 YYEKEE (reference sequence). Trimming left V 4 bases short and J 7 bases short, with 12 bases between. CDR3 region: CASSLWAANSPLHF. The DNA for the CDR3 is TGTGCCAGCAGCCTTTGGGCTGCCAATTCACCCCTCCACTTT.

CDR3 coding DNA: TGTGCCAGCAGTGACTCCACAGGGAATGAGCAGTTCTTC. This translates into CASSDSTGNEQFF. The rearrangement links TRBV6-4 to TRBJ2-1; the D gene is possibly TRBD1 (6 bases). V lost 0 bases, J lost 7 bases, and 7 bases lay in between. Germline V CDR1 and CDR2: MRHNA, SNTAGT. CDR3 size: 13 residues.

This chain connects TRBV19 to TRBJ1-6; 8 bases are shared with TRBD1. CDR1 and CDR2 from the germline V gene are LNHDA and SQIVND (reference sequence). J gave up 10 bases and V 9 bases, and 5 bases lay outside the gene matches. CDR3 length equals 12 residues. CDR3 nucleotide sequence: TGTGCCAGCCTCGGACAGGGCTCACCCCTCCACTTT. Translated, it gives CASLGQGSPLHF.

V and J are TRBV4-2 and TRBJ2-3, with 9 bases that match TRBD2. From germline, CDR1 is LGHNA and CDR2 YNFKEQ. The CDR3 is 21 residues long. With V trimmed by 4 bases and J by 0 bases, 20 bases remained unmatched. CDR3 region: CASSRRMGGGAIYASTDTQYF. DNA of the CDR3: TGTGCCAGCAGCCGGCGGATGGGCGGGGGGGCCATCTATGCTAGCACAGATACGCAGTATTTT.